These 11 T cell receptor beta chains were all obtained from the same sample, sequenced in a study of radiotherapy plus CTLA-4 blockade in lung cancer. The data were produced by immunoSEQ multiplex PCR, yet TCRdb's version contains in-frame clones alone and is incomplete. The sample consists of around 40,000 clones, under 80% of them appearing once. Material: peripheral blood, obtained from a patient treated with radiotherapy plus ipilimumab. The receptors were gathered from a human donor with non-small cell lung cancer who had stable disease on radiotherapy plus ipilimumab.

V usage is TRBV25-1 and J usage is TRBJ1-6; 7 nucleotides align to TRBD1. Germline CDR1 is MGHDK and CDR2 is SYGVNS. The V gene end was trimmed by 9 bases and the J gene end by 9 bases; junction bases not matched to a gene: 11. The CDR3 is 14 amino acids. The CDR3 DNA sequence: TGTGCCAGTACCCCACGGGACAGAATTTCACCCCTCCACTTT. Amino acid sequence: CASTPRDRISPLHF.

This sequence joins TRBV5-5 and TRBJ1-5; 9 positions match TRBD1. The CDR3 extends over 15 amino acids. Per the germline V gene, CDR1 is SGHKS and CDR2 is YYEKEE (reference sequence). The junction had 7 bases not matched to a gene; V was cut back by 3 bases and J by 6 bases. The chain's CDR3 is CASSSSGQGIQPQHF. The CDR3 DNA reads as TGTGCCAGCAGCTCCTCAGGACAGGGGATTCAGCCCCAGCATTTT. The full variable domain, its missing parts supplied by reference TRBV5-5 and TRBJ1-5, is DAGVTQSPTHLIKTRGQQVTLRCSPISGHKSVSWYQQVLGQGPQFIFQYYEKEERGRGNFPDRFSARQFPNYSSELNVNALLLGDSALYLCASSSSGQGIQPQHFGDGTRLSIL.

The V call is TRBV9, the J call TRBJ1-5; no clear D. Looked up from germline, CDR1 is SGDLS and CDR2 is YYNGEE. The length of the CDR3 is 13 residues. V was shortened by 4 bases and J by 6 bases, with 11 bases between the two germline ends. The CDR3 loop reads CASSSIPRQPQHF. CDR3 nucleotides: TGTGCCAGCAGCTCTATTCCTCGTCAGCCCCAGCATTTT.

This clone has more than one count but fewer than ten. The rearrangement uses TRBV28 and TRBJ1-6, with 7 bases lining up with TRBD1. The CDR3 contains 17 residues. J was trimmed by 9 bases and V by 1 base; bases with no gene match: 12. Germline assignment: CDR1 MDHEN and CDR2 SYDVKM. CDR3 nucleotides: TGTGCCAGCAGTTTATACTACAGGGGCTTGCGCGGTTCACCCCTCCACTTT. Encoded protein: CASSLYYRGLRGSPLHF.

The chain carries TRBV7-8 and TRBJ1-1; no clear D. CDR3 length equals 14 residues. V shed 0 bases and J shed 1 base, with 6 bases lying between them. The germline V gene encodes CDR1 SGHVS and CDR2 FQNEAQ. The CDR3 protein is CASSLAGPNTEAFF. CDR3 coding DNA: TGTGCCAGCAGCTTAGCGGGCCCGAACACTGAAGCTTTCTTT.

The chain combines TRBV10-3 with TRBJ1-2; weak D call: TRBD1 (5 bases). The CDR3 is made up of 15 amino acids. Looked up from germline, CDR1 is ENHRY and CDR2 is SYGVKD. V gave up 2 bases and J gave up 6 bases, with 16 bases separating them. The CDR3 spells CAISELEGRDHGYTF. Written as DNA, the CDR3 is TGTGCCATCAGTGAGCTGGAGGGACGGGACCATGGCTACACCTTC.

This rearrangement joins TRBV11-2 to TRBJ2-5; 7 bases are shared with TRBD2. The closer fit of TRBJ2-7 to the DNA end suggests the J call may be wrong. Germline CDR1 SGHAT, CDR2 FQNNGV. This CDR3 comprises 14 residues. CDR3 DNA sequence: TGTGCCACCAAGAGCGGGGCTGGCACCTACGAGCAGTACTTC. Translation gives CATKSGAGTYEQYF.

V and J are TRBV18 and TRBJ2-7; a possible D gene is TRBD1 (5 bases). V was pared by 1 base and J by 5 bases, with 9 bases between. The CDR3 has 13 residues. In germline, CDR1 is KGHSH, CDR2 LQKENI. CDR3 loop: CASSPRIGDEQYF. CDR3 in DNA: TGTGCCAGCTCACCACGGATAGGGGACGAGCAGTACTTC.

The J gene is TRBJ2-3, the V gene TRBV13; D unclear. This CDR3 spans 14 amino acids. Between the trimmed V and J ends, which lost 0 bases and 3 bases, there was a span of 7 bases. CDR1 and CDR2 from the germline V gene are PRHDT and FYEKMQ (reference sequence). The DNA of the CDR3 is TGTGCCAGCAGCTTAGGTCAGAGGACAGATACGCAGTATTTT. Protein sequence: CASSLGQRTDTQYF.

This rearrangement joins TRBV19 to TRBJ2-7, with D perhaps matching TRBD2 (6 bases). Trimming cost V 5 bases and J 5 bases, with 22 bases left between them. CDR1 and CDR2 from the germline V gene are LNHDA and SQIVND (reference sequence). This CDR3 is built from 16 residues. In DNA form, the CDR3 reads TGTGCCAGTAGTCTTACCCGGGGGAGTTTGGTCAACGAGCAGTACTTC. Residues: CASSLTRGSLVNEQYF.

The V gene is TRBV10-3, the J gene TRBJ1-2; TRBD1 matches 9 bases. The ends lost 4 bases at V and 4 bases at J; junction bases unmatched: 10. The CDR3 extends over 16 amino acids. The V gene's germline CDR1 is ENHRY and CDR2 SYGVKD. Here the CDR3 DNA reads TGTGCCATCAGTGCCGCCGGGACAGGGTATCCCTATGGCTACACCTTC. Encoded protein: CAISAAGTGYPYGYTF.